This T cell receptor beta chain was recovered during a study of T-cell memory formation after mild COVID-19. Study overall: TCR clusters were largely donor specific.

The 5'RACE method, run with constant-segment primers, produced TCR alpha and TCR beta cDNA libraries (carrying sample barcodes and UMIs). TCRdb reprocessed the 5' RACE reads via MiXCR and lists one record per CDR3 protein. The sample holds around 250,000 distinct CDR3 sequences, roughly a tenth seen once. This clonotype was counted only a few times. Its antigen is undetermined. This CDR3 contains 15 residues. Trimming cost V 4 bases and J 7 bases, with 17 bases left between them. From germline, CDR1 is SGHDT and CDR2 YYEEEE. Overall study results and limits: Contracting CD4+ clones were located mainly in CM and EM, and CD8+ clones in EMRA. While clones contracting from day 15 to 85 were balanced between CD4 and CD8, later expanders leaned CD4+.

This TCR was sampled from a man aged 18-30 years who had mild COVID-19 (a few samples of this study predate the infection). Cell type and time point are not known. The chain is built from TRBV5-6 and TRBJ2-2, with D unresolved. Sample: PBMCs or a T cell subset sorted from them (not recorded which). The CDR3 DNA reads TGTGCCAGCAGCCCAAAAATGGGATGGAGCGGGGAGCTGTTTTTT. Translated, it gives CASSPKMGWSGELFF. The full variable domain, completed using reference TRBV5-6 and TRBJ2-2, is DAGVTQSPTHLIKTRGQQVTLRCSPKSGHDTVSWYQQALGQGPQFIFQYYEEEERQRGNFPDRFSGHQFPNYSSELNVNALLLGDSALYLCASSPKMGWSGELFFGEGSRLTVL.